This T cell receptor beta chain was sequenced in a study of T cell repertoires in cytomegalovirus infection. Across the study: It was the public TCR beta signatures that indicated both CMV infection and matching HLA type. Findings and caveats of the study: Cumulative frequency of public TCR beta families picked out carriers of CMV plus the relevant HLA.

Germline V gene lookup returns CDR1 GTSNPN and CDR2 SVGIG (reference sequence). V was pared by 4 bases and J by 4 bases, with 14 bases between. CDR3 length equals 14 residues. Each CDR3 protein is one row after TCRdb ran MiXCR on the reads. The sample carries around 540,000 distinct CDR3 sequences, roughly a third recorded once. On this clonotype: Its antigen is currently unknown.

Source: cultured PBMCs, taken from culture after CMV antigen stimulation. The chain couples TRBV30 to TRBJ1-3, with D maybe TRBD1 (6 bases). This TCR derives from a human donor in good health (CMV status not recorded). Some clones in this sample may be carry-over from other donors' samples. CDR3 amino acids: CAWTGQSYGNTIYF. In nucleotides, the CDR3 is TGTGCCTGGACCGGACAGAGCTACGGAAACACCATATATTTT.